This T cell receptor (beta chain) emerged from a study of post-analysis software for immune sequencing data. As to this clonotype: Its antigen is not known.

Each TCR beta cDNA library carried unique molecular identifiers. A few hundred thousand cDNA molecules came from roughly 1 to 10 million T cells. Using its own MiXCR run on the PCR reads, TCRdb lists one record per CDR3 protein. The sample includes some 700,000 distinct CDR3 sequences, 55% to 60% seen only once; the top ten take 11%. Study observations and caveats: Four to six TRBV segments appeared more often in patients than in controls, and TRBV5-6, TRBV5-1 and TRBV20-1 were among these.

V lost 1 base and J 5 bases, leaving 9 bases between the germline ends. CDR3 size: 12 residues. Germline lookup yields CDR1 SQVTM and CDR2 ANQGSEA. This clonotype was sampled from a girl aged 2-10 years with multiple sclerosis. The rearrangement joins TRBV29-1 to TRBJ2-7; D unclear. Sequenced sample: blood. This chain's CDR3 is CSVEGDGNEQYF. CDR3 sequence (DNA): TGCAGCGTTGAAGGCGATGGCAACGAGCAGTACTTC.